This T cell receptor beta chain was obtained from a study of blood T cells in healthy people across ages. Trimming removed 4 bases from V and 5 bases from J; junction bases left unmatched: 19. Germline CDR1 and CDR2: SGDLS and YYNGEE. The CDR3 loop spans 18 amino acids. The use of a sample-barcoded 5' primer and a J-beta primer mix characterized a second PCR of about 6 to 12 cycles. Using its own MiXCR run on the 5' RACE reads, TCRdb lists one record per CDR3 protein. The data hold around 1.5 million distinct CDR3 sequences, with roughly 40% observed a single time. With regard to this clonotype: Its antigen is unknown.

Overall study findings and caveats: Age brought a roughly linear fall in TCR beta diversity measured per million T cells.

The sequenced material came from blood. The chain is built from TRBV9 and TRBJ1-1; 8 bases match TRBD1. The clonotype comes from a woman between 18 and 29 years old in good health. This CDR3 reads CASSPFGGDRIVGTEAFF. In DNA, the CDR3 is TGTGCCAGCAGCCCCTTTGGTGGGGACAGGATTGTAGGAACTGAAGCTTTCTTT.